These 23 T cell receptor beta chains came from one sample sequenced in a study of cytomegalovirus exposure and HLA in healthy donors. The assay was immunoSEQ multiplex PCR, and TCRdb's table has in-frame clones only and misses some. The sample lists 200,000 to 300,000 clones, about 88% occurring once. Sequenced input: PBMCs. These receptors all come from a man younger than 30 in good health and CMV-seropositive.

This chain connects TRBV7-9 to TRBJ2-7, with unresolved D. Germline V gene data show CDR1 as SEHNR and CDR2 as FQNEAQ (reference sequence). The CDR3 sequence is 12 residues long. V lost 6 bases to trimming and J lost 4 bases, with 10 bases between them. The CDR3 protein is CASSSDLYEQYF. The DNA of the CDR3 is TGTGCCAGCAGTTCGGATCTGTACGAGCAGTACTTC. Supplemented by reference TRBV7-9 and TRBJ2-7, the full variable domain reads DTGVSQNPRHKITKRGQNVTFRCDPISEHNRLYWYRQTLGQGPEFLTYFQNEAQLEKSRLLSDRFSAERPKGSFSTLEIQRTEQGDSAMYLCASSSDLYEQYFGPGTRLTVT.

The chain is built from TRBV20-1 and TRBJ2-3; no definite D call. The germline V and J ends were trimmed by 3 bases and 7 bases, with 5 bases remaining between them. The CDR3 runs 10 residues. CDR1 is DFQATT and CDR2 is SNEGSKA in the germline V gene (reference sequence). The CDR3 nucleotides read TGCAGTGCTAGTGAAAATACGCAGTATTTT. It translates to CSASENTQYF.

This chain joins TRBV7-6 and TRBJ1-1, with no clear D. Germline CDR1 reads SGHVS; CDR2 reads FNYEAQ. V lost 6 bases, J lost 1 base, and 9 bases lay in between. CDR3 length: 13 amino acids. CDR3 in DNA: TGTGCCAGCAGGTACGACCGGAACACTGAAGCTTTCTTT. Its protein is CASRYDRNTEAFF.

This chain uses TRBV6-8 with TRBJ1-4; a possible D gene is TRBD1 (6 bases). Germline loops: CDR1 MNHGY, CDR2 SAAAGT. The ends were cut back, 8 bases at V and 5 bases at J, with 12 bases in the middle. The CDR3 length is 13 residues. CDR3 loop: CASPGHWNEKLFF. In DNA form, the CDR3 reads TGTGCCAGCCCGGGACACTGGAATGAAAAACTGTTTTTT.

The gene calls are TRBV10-3 and TRBJ2-7; D may be TRBD1 (6 bases). Germline CDR1 reads ENHRY; CDR2 reads SYGVKD. The CDR3 sequence is 14 residues long. V was cut by 2 bases and J by 7 bases, with 15 bases left in between. The CDR3 loop reads CAISEGQTTLEQYF. The CDR3 DNA reads as TGTGCCATCAGTGAGGGACAGACAACACTTGAGCAGTACTTC.

The chain is built from TRBV4-1 and TRBJ2-5, with a weak D call TRBD1 (7 bases). Germline V gene lookup returns CDR1 MGHRA and CDR2 YSYEKL. CDR3 length equals 14 residues. Trimming pared 1 base from V and 5 bases from J, leaving 11 bases between. CDR3 bases: TGCGCCAGCAGCCAAGTTCAGGGGGGCGAGACCCAGTACTTC. Translation: CASSQVQGGETQYF.

In its sample, this clone was seen once. V usage is TRBV13 and J usage is TRBJ2-2, with 9 positions matching TRBD1. This CDR3 region has 14 residues. Germline V gene data show CDR1 as PRHDT and CDR2 as FYEKMQ (reference sequence). J lost 5 bases, V lost 7 bases, and 5 bases had no gene match. DNA of the CDR3: TGTGCCAGCACGGGACAGGGACGGACCGGGGAGCTGTTTTTT. Amino acids: CASTGQGRTGELFF.

The chain carries TRBV5-1 and TRBJ2-7; 8 positions match TRBD2. Germline CDR1 is SGHRS and CDR2 is YFSETQ. V was pared by 4 bases and J by 1 base, with 10 bases of the junction left unmatched. This CDR3 spans 16 amino acids. The CDR3 loop is CASSPLSGRASYEQYF. The CDR3 bases are TGCGCCAGCAGCCCCCTCAGCGGGAGAGCTTCCTACGAGCAGTACTTC.

V is TRBV27 and J is TRBJ2-7, with D tentatively TRBD2 (5 bases). Trimming pared 5 bases from V and 7 bases from J, leaving 27 bases between. CDR1 and CDR2 (germline): MNHEY, SMNVEV (reference sequence). This CDR3 has 17 residues. The CDR3 DNA follows: TGTGCCAGCAGTACCTCCCACCGCGGGCCCAATACGTGGGAGCAGTACTTC. This translates into CASSTSHRGPNTWEQYF.

The chain is built from TRBV7-9 and TRBJ1-1; 9 bases agree with TRBD1. After removal of 6 bases from V and 1 base from J, the junction contained 3 bases not matched to a gene. Germline assignment: CDR1 SEHNR and CDR2 FQNEAQ (reference sequence). The CDR3 runs to 14 residues. The CDR3, as DNA: TGTGCCAGCAGGCGGGACAGGGCGAACACTGAAGCTTTCTTT. Its protein is CASRRDRANTEAFF.

The chain recombines TRBV7-6 with TRBJ2-7, with D unclear. CDR3 size: 12 residues. Germline CDR1 reads SGHVS; CDR2 reads FNYEAQ. The V and J ends lost 1 base and 3 bases respectively, with 4 bases between them. CDR3 residues: CASSLGDYEQYF. The CDR3 region has the DNA TGTGCCAGCAGCTTAGGGGACTACGAGCAGTACTTC.

The rearrangement links TRBV23-1 to TRBJ2-7; no reliable D call. Being an ORF, TRBV23-1 has a function that is uncertain. The CDR3 sequence is 12 residues long. V lost 0 bases and J 4 bases, leaving 4 bases between the germline ends. CDR3 bases: TGCGCCAGCAGTCAATCGGGGTACGAGCAGTACTTC. It yields the protein CASSQSGYEQYF.

The genes are TRBV5-1 and TRBJ2-5, with D unresolved. CDR1 and CDR2 from the germline V gene are SGHRS and YFSETQ. With 0 bases removed from V and 0 bases from J, the gap between germline ends came to 6 bases. This CDR3 is 14 amino acids long. The CDR3 DNA is TGCGCCAGCAGCTTGGCAAGGAACCAAGAGACCCAGTACTTC. It yields the protein CASSLARNQETQYF. The full variable domain, in which reference TRBV5-1 and TRBJ2-5 provide the parts outside the CDR3, is KAGVTQTPRYLIKTRGQQVTLSCSPISGHRSVSWYQQTPGQGLQFLFEYFSETQRNKGNFPGRFSGRQFSNSRSEMNVSTLELGDSALYLCASSLARNQETQYFGPGTRLLVL.

V gene TRBV10-3 combines with J gene TRBJ2-3; D call uncertain. Trimming pared 0 bases from V and 0 bases from J, leaving 4 bases between. This CDR3 is built from 14 residues. Germline values: CDR1 ENHRY, CDR2 SYGVKD. CDR3 sequence (DNA): TGTGCCATCAGTGAGTCTCCTAGCACAGATACGCAGTATTTT. It encodes CAISESPSTDTQYF.

The chain recombines TRBV2 with TRBJ1-4; D unclear. This CDR3 is 14 amino acids long. Germline values: CDR1 SNHLY, CDR2 FYNNEI. Trimming took off 7 bases at V and 5 bases at J, with 14 bases between the two ends. The CDR3 region is CASTGPAGNEKLFF. As DNA, the CDR3 is TGTGCCAGCACCGGCCCGGCGGGAAATGAAAAACTGTTTTTT. Complete variable domain (other parts from reference TRBV2 and TRBJ1-4): EPEVTQTPSHQVTQMGQEVILRCVPISNHLYFYWYRQILGQKVEFLVSFYNNEISEKSEIFDDQFSVERPDGSNFTLKIRSTKLEDSAMYFCASTGPAGNEKLFFGSGTQLSVL.

A single count supports this clone. The chain recombines TRBV15 with TRBJ1-5; D remains ambiguous. CDR1 is LNHNV and CDR2 is YYDKDF in the germline V gene (reference sequence). The V and J ends lost 0 bases and 0 bases respectively, with 9 bases between them. The CDR3 sequence is 16 residues long. This CDR3 is CATSRDLVGSNQPQHF. CDR3 in DNA: TGTGCCACCAGCAGAGATCTTGTTGGTAGCAATCAGCCCCAGCATTTT.

Turning to this clone: Other DNA sequences of this sample code for an identical CDR3. CDR3 loop: CASSLGYEQYF. In DNA, the CDR3 is TGTGCCAGCAGCTTGGGCTACGAGCAGTACTTC. The J gene is TRBJ2-7, the V gene TRBV5-6; D is unresolved. V lost 0 bases to trimming and J lost 3 bases, with 1 base between them. Germline V CDR1 and CDR2: SGHDT, YYEEEE. The CDR3 covers 11 residues.

The chain carries TRBV5-1 and TRBJ1-5, with D hard to call. The ends were cut back, 4 bases at V and 3 bases at J, with 8 bases in the middle. The CDR3 consists of 13 residues. Per germline, CDR1 SGHRS and CDR2 YFSETQ. In DNA, the CDR3 is TGCGCCAGCAGCCCTGGAACCAATCAGCCCCAGCATTTT. This gives the protein CASSPGTNQPQHF.

This chain links TRBV19 with TRBJ2-7; a weak D match, TRBD2 (6 bases). CDR3 size: 13 residues. Germline V gene sequence: CDR1 LNHDA, CDR2 SQIVND (reference sequence). Trimming shortened V by 5 bases and J by 2 bases, and 10 bases separated the two germline ends. The CDR3 region has the DNA TGTGCCAGTAGTCTGACTAGGGCCTACGAGCAGTACTTC. It codes for CASSLTRAYEQYF.

V gene TRBV29-1 combines with J gene TRBJ2-2; possibly TRBD1 for D (6 bases). Germline V gene sequence: CDR1 SQVTM, CDR2 ANQGSEA. V gave up 6 bases and J gave up 8 bases, with 13 bases separating them. CDR3 length: 12 residues. The CDR3 DNA reads TGCAGCGTGGGGGACATTTTAGGGGAGCTGTTTTTT. Translated, it gives CSVGDILGELFF.

The chain uses TRBV19 and TRBJ1-1, with D possibly TRBD1 on 5 matching bases. V gave up 3 bases and J gave up 4 bases, with 12 bases separating them. The CDR3 sequence is 14 residues long. Germline V CDR1 and CDR2: LNHDA, SQIVND (reference sequence). The CDR3: CASSMMGRGTEAFF. CDR3 nucleotides: TGTGCCAGTAGTATGATGGGGAGGGGCACTGAAGCTTTCTTT.

The CDR3 protein is CASSFRSEQFF. The CDR3 DNA follows: TGTGCCAGCAGCTTCCGGAGTGAGCAGTTCTTC. The chain joins TRBV14 to TRBJ2-1; D call uncertain. This CDR3 spans 11 amino acids. CDR1 and CDR2 from the germline V gene are SGHDN and FVKESK. V was shortened by 5 bases and J by 9 bases, with 8 bases between the two germline ends.

The chain links TRBV6-1 to TRBJ2-5; 7 bases are shared with TRBD1. V dropped 6 bases and J dropped 8; count of bases not matched to a gene: 12. Per the germline V gene, CDR1 is MNHNS and CDR2 is SASEGT. The CDR3 spans 14 residues. CDR3 DNA: TGTGCCAGCAGCGCGGACAGGACACGGCGCACCCAGTACTTC. Translated: CASSADRTRRTQYF.